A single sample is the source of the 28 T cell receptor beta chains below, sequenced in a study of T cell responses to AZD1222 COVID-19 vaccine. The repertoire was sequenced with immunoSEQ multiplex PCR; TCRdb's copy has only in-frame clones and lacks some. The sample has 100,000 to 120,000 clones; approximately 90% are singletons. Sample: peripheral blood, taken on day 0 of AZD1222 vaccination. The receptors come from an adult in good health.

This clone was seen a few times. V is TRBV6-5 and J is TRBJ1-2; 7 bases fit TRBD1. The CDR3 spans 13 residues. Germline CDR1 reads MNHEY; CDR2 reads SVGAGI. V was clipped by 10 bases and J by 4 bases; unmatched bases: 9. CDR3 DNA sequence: TGTGCCACATGGGGACAGCAGTTCTATGGCTACACCTTC. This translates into CATWGQQFYGYTF.

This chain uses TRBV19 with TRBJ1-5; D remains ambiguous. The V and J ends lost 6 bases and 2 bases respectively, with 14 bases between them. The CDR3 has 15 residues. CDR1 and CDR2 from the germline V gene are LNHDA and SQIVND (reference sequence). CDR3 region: CASRVPGVGNQPQHF. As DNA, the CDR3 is TGTGCCAGTAGAGTTCCAGGAGTCGGCAATCAGCCCCAGCATTTT.

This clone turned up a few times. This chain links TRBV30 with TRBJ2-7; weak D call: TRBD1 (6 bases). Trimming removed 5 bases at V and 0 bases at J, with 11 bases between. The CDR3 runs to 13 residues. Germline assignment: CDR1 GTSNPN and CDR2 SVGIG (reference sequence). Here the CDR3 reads CAWSGTRSYEQYF. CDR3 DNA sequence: TGTGCCTGGTCCGGGACACGCTCCTACGAGCAGTACTTC.

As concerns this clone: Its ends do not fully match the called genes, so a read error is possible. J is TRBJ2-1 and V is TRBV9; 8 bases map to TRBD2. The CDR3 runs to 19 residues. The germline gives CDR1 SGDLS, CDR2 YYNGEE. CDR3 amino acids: CASSETGGRGRDTYNEQFF. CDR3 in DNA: TGCGCCAGCAGCGAAACGGGGGGGCGTGGGCGTGATACCTACAATGAGCAGTTCTTC.

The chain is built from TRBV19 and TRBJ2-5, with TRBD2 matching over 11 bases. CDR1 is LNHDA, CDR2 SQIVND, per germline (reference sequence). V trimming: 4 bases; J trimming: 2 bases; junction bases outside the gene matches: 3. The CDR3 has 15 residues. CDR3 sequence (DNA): TGTGCCAGTAGTAGCCTAGCGGGGGGACAAGAGACCCAGTACTTC. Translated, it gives CASSSLAGGQETQYF.

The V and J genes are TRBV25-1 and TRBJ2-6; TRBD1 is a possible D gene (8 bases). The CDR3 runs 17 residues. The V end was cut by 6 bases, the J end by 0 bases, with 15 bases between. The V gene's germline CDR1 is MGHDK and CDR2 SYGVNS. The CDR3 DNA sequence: TGTGCCAGCAGAACAGGGGGGGACAGCTCTGGGGCCAACGTCCTGACTTTC. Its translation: CASRTGGDSSGANVLTF.

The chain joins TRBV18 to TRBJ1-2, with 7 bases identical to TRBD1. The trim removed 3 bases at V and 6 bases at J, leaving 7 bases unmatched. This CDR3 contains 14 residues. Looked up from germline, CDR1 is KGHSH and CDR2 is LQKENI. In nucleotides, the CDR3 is TGTGCCAGCTCACCCCTTGGGACAGACGATGGCTACACCTTC. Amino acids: CASSPLGTDDGYTF. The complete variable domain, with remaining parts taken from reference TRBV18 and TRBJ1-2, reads NAGVMQNPRHLVRRRGQEARLRCSPMKGHSHVYWYRQLPEEGLKFMVYLQKENIIDESGMPKERFSAEFPKEGPSILRIQQVVRGDSAAYFCASSPLGTDDGYTFGSGTRLTVV.

CDR3 DNA: TGCAGCGCTGGGACTGCGGGGGGGGAGCAGTACTTC. Amino acids: CSAGTAGGEQYF. The J gene is TRBJ2-7, the V gene TRBV29-1, with 9 bases identical to TRBD2. There are 12 residues in the CDR3. V lost 7 bases and J lost 7; bases outside the gene matches: 8. Germline V CDR1 and CDR2: SQVTM, ANQGSEA.

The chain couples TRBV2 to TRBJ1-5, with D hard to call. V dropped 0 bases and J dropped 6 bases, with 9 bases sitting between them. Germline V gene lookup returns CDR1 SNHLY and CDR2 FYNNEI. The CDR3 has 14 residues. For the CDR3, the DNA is TGTGCCAGCAGTGAAGCATCTGGGTTTCAGCCCCAGCATTTT. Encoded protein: CASSEASGFQPQHF.

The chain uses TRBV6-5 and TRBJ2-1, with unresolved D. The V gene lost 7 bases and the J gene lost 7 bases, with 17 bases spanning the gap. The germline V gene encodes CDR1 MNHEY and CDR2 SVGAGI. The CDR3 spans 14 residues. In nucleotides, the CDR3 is TGTGCCAGCATAGCCCCTTCTGGTAGGAATGAGCAGTTCTTC. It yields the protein CASIAPSGRNEQFF.

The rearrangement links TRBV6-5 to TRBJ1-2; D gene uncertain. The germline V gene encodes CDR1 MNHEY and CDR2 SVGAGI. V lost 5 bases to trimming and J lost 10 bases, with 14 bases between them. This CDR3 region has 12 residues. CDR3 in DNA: TGTGCCAGCAGTACAGCCGTTCGGGACTACACCTTC. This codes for CASSTAVRDYTF.

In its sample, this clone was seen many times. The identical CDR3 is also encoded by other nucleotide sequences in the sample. Here the CDR3 reads CASSDLGAGYTF. The DNA of the CDR3 is TGTGCCAGCAGTGATTTAGGGGCTGGCTACACCTTC. The J gene is TRBJ1-2, the V gene TRBV2; a possible D gene is TRBD1 (5 bases). V was pared by 3 bases and J by 7 bases, with 9 bases between. Per germline, CDR1 SNHLY and CDR2 FYNNEI. CDR3 length equals 12 residues.

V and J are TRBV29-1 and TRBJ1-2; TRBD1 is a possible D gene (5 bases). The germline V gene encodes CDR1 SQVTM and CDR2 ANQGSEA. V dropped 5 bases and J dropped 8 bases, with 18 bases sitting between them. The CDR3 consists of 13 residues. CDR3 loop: CSVRLGRKRGYTF. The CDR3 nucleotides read TGCAGCGTTCGCCTGGGACGGAAGCGGGGCTACACCTTC. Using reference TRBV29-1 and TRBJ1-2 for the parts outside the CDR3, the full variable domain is SAVISQKPSRDICQRGTSLTIQCQVDSQVTMMFWYRQQPGQSLTLIATANQGSEATYESGFVIDKFPISRPNLTFSTLTVSNMSPEDSSIYLCSVRLGRKRGYTFGSGTRLTVV.

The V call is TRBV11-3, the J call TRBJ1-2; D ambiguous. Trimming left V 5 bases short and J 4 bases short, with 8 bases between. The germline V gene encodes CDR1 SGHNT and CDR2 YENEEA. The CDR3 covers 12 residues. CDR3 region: CASSEGFYGYTF. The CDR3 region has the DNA TGTGCCAGCAGCGAGGGATTCTATGGCTACACCTTC.

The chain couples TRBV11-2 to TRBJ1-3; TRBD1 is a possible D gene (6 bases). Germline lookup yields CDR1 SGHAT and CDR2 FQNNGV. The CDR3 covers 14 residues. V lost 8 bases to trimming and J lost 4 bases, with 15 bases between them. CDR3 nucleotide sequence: TGTGCCAGCCAGACAGGTCTTGGAGGAAACACCATATATTTT. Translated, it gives CASQTGLGGNTIYF.

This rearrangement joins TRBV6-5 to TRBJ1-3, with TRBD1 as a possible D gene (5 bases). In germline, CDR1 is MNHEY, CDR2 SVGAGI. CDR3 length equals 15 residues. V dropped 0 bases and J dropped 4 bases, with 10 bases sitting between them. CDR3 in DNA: TGTGCCAGCAGTTACTCGAGTGGGGCCGGAAACACCATATATTTT. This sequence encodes CASSYSSGAGNTIYF.

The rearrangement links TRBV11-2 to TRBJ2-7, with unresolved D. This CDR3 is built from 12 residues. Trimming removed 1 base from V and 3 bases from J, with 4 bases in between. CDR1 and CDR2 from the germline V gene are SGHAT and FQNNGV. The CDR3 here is CASSLGDYEQYF. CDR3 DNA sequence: TGTGCCAGCAGCTTAGGCGACTACGAGCAGTACTTC.

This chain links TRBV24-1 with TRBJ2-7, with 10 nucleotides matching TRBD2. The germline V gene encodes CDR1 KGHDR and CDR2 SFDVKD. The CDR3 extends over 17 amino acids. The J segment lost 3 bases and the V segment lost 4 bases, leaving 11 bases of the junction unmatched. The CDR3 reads CATSDPNTGTSVYEQYF. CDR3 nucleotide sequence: TGTGCCACCAGTGACCCGAATACCGGGACTAGCGTCTACGAGCAGTACTTC.

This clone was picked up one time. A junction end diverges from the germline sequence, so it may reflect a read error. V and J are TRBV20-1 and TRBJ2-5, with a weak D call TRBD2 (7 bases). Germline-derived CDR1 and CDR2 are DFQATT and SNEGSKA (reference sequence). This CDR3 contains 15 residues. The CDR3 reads CSASGAWGGPLGRNF. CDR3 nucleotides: TGCAGTGCTAGTGGGGCCTGGGGGGGGCCTCTAGGGCGAAACTTC.

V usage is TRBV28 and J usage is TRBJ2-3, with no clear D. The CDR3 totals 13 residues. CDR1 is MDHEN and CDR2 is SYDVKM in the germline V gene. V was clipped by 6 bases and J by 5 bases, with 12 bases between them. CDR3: CASSHGRKDTQYF. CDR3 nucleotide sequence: TGTGCCAGCAGCCACGGAAGGAAAGATACGCAGTATTTT.

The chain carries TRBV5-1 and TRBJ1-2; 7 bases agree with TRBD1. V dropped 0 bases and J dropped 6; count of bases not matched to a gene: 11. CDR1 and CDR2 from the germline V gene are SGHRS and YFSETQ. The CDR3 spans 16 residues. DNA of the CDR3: TGCGCCAGCAGCTTGGCTTTGCGAAAGGGGGCGGATGGCTACACCTTC. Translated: CASSLALRKGADGYTF.

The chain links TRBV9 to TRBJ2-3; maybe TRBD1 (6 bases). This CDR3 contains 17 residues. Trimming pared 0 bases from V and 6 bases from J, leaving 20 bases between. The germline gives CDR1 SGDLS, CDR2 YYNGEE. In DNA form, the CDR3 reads TGTGCCAGCAGCGTAGCTCACAGGGAGCAGGCCGGGGATACGCAGTATTTT. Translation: CASSVAHREQAGDTQYF.

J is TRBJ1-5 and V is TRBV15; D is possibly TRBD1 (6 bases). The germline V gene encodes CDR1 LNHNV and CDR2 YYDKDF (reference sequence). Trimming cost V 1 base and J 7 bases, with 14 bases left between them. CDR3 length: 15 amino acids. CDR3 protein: CATSRGGTGAQPQHF. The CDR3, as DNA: TGTGCCACCAGCAGAGGTGGGACGGGGGCGCAGCCCCAGCATTTT.

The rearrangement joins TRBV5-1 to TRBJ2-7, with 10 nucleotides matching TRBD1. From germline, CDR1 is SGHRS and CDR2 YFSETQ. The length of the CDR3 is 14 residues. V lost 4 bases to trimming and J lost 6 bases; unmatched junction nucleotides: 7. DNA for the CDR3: TGCGCCAGCAGCCGCCAGGGACAGGGGATCGAGCAGTACTTC. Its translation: CASSRQGQGIEQYF. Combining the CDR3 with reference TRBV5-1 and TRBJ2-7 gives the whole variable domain KAGVTQTPRYLIKTRGQQVTLSCSPISGHRSVSWYQQTPGQGLQFLFEYFSETQRNKGNFPGRFSGRQFSNSRSEMNVSTLELGDSALYLCASSRQGQGIEQYFGPGTRLTVT.

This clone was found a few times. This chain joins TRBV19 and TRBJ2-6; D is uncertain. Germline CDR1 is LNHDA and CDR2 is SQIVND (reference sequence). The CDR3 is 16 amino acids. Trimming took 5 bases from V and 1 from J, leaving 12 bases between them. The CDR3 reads CASSALLYSGANVLTF. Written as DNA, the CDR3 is TGTGCCAGTAGTGCTCTCCTCTATTCTGGGGCCAACGTCCTGACTTTC.

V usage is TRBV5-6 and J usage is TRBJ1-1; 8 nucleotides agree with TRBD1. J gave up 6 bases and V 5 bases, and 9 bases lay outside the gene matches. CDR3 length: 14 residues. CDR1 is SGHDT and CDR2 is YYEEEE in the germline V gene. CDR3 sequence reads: CASRTGDTSAEAFF. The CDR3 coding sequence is TGTGCCAGCAGGACAGGGGACACATCGGCTGAAGCTTTCTTT.

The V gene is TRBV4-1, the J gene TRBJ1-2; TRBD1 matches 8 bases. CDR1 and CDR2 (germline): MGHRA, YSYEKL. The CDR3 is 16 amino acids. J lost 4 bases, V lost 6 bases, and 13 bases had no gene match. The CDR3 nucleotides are TGCGCCAGCAGTCTGGGCCAGGGGGCTCAGGGCTATGGCTACACCTTC. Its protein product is CASSLGQGAQGYGYTF.

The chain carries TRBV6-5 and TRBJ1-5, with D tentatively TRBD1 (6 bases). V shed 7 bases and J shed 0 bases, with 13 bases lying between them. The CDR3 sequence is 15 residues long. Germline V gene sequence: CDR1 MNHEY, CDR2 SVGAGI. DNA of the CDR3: TGTGCCAGCAACGGGACACCTTATAGCAATCAGCCCCAGCATTTT. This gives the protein CASNGTPYSNQPQHF.